A single sample gave rise to the 16 T cell receptor beta chains below, sequenced in a study of blood T cells in healthy people across ages. Sample-barcoded 5' priming and a J-beta primer mix drove a second PCR of about 7 to 12 cycles. TCRdb re-called the 5' RACE reads through MiXCR, storing one row per CDR3 protein. This table has about a million distinct CDR3 sequences, roughly 51% appearing once. Sequenced input: blood. These receptors were collected from a woman aged 55-69 years in good health.

This chain uses TRBV20-1 with TRBJ2-7; possibly TRBD1 for D (6 bases). CDR3 length: 13 amino acids. V lost 6 bases to trimming and J lost 3 bases, with 15 bases between them. Germline CDR1 DFQATT, CDR2 SNEGSKA (reference sequence). CDR3 nucleotide sequence: TGCAGTGCCTTAACGGGACAAGGCTACGAGCAGTACTTC. This translates into CSALTGQGYEQYF.

This clonotype was detected only a few times. J is TRBJ2-1 and V is TRBV5-1; 11 bases match TRBD2. Judging by the DNA end, TRBJ2-7 fits better; the J call may be wrong. CDR1 and CDR2 from the germline V gene are SGHRS and YFSETQ. CDR3 length equals 16 residues. Here the CDR3 reads CASSPLAGGPDNEQYF. Written as DNA, the CDR3 is TGCGCCAGCAGCCCCTTAGCGGGAGGGCCGGACAATGAGCAGTACTTC.

The CDR3 loop reads CASSWTGPTAPLHF. In nucleotides, the CDR3 is TGTGCCAGCAGCTGGACAGGGCCCACGGCACCCCTCCACTTT. The chain is built from TRBV27 and TRBJ1-6, with TRBD1 identical over 8 bases. V was pared by 6 bases and J by 11 bases, with 9 bases of the junction left unmatched. The CDR3 sequence is 14 residues long. Germline V lookup: CDR1 MNHEY, CDR2 SMNVEV (reference sequence).

This chain uses TRBV15 with TRBJ1-6; D remains unclear. Trimming removed 3 bases from V and 8 bases from J, with 11 bases in between. The CDR3 has 14 amino acids. Germline lookup yields CDR1 LNHNV and CDR2 YYDKDF (reference sequence). The CDR3, as DNA: TGTGCCACCAGCAGCAATATCGGGGATTCACCCCTCCACTTT. It codes for CATSSNIGDSPLHF.

The chain combines TRBV11-2 with TRBJ2-7; 9 positions match TRBD2. CDR3 size: 14 residues. V shed 2 bases, J shed 2 bases, and the junction held 1 base outside the gene matches. The germline gives CDR1 SGHAT, CDR2 FQNNGV. The CDR3 reads CASSLWTSAYEQYF. For the CDR3, the DNA is TGTGCCAGCAGCTTATGGACTAGCGCCTACGAGCAGTACTTC.

This clonotype has a handful of counts. This chain links TRBV20-1 with TRBJ2-3, with TRBD2 matching 12 bases. Germline values: CDR1 DFQATT, CDR2 SNEGSKA (reference sequence). V shed 5 bases and J 5 bases; nucleotides not matched to a gene: 5. The CDR3 sequence is 14 residues long. CDR3 sequence: CSASTSGSLDTQYF. The CDR3 DNA sequence: TGCAGTGCTTCGACTAGCGGGAGTTTAGATACGCAGTATTTT.

CDR3 in DNA: TGCGCCAGCAGCTTGGACAGGGGGACCACTGAAGCTTTCTTT. Residues: CASSLDRGTTEAFF. The chain links TRBV5-1 to TRBJ1-1; 8 bases agree with TRBD1. CDR1 is SGHRS and CDR2 is YFSETQ in the germline V gene. The ends lost 0 bases at V and 4 bases at J; junction bases unmatched: 2. CDR3 length equals 14 residues.

The J gene is TRBJ1-2, the V gene TRBV20-1; tentative D call: TRBD1 (6 bases). CDR1 DFQATT and CDR2 SNEGSKA come from the germline V gene (reference sequence). V was clipped by 6 bases and J by 4 bases, with 21 bases between them. There are 15 residues in the CDR3. CDR3 nucleotides: TGCAGTGCCATCACTGGGGGCGGGGGCGCCTATGGCTACACCTTC. Protein: CSAITGGGGAYGYTF.

This clonotype was seen a few times. The V call is TRBV7-2, the J call TRBJ2-5, with D unresolved. CDR3 size: 15 residues. Germline V gene data show CDR1 as SGHTA and CDR2 as FQGNSA. Trimming left V 4 bases short and J 3 bases short, with 15 bases between. In nucleotides, the CDR3 is TGTGCCAGCAGCTCGGTAGGGCTCATCAAAGAGACCCAGTACTTC. Encoded protein: CASSSVGLIKETQYF.

The rearrangement links TRBV29-1 to TRBJ2-7; either TRBD1 or TRBD2 may supply D (5 bases each). Looked up from germline, CDR1 is SQVTM and CDR2 is ANQGSEA. The CDR3 length is 12 residues. Trimming shortened V by 6 bases and J by 6 bases, and 15 bases separated the two germline ends. CDR3 sequence (DNA): TGCAGCGTGGCCCCTCGGGGCTTCGAGCAGTACTTC. Its translation: CSVAPRGFEQYF.

V is TRBV24-1 and J is TRBJ2-5; 7 positions agree with TRBD2. Judging by the DNA end, TRBJ2-7 fits better; the J call may be wrong. Germline lookup yields CDR1 KGHDR and CDR2 SFDVKD. CDR3 length equals 13 residues. The CDR3 sequence is CATGGDQVYEQYF. For the CDR3, the DNA is TGTGCCACCGGGGGGGATCAAGTTTACGAGCAGTACTTC.

This clonotype came up a few times. This rearrangement joins TRBV10-3 to TRBJ2-7, with a possible D match to TRBD2 (6 bases). Trimming took 6 bases from V and 1 from J, leaving 16 bases between them. Germline loops: CDR1 ENHRY, CDR2 SYGVKD. The CDR3 loop spans 15 amino acids. CDR3 in amino acids: CAIRASGAVSYEQYF. In DNA, the CDR3 is TGTGCCATCAGAGCTTCGGGAGCAGTATCCTACGAGCAGTACTTC.

This chain joins TRBV27 and TRBJ2-2, with 8 bases matching TRBD2. CDR1 is MNHEY, CDR2 SMNVEV, per germline (reference sequence). CDR3 length: 15 amino acids. V gave up 5 bases and J gave up 0 bases; unmatched junction bases: 2. CDR3 sequence (DNA): TGTGCCAGCAGTCAGCGGGAGACGAACACCGGGGAGCTGTTTTTT. Its protein product is CASSQRETNTGELFF.

The rearrangement uses TRBV20-1 and TRBJ1-1; D is ambiguous. The CDR3 is made up of 16 amino acids. The V end was cut by 3 bases, the J end by 3 bases, with 20 bases between. Germline V CDR1 and CDR2: DFQATT, SNEGSKA (reference sequence). This CDR3 is CSASTGLWSEDTEAFF. CDR3 coding DNA: TGCAGTGCTAGTACCGGACTCTGGTCAGAGGACACTGAAGCTTTCTTT.

This clonotype was counted only a few times. V usage is TRBV4-2 and J usage is TRBJ2-7; TRBD2 matches 14 bases. With 0 bases clipped from V and 3 bases from J, the junction kept 22 bases outside the gene matches. The germline CDR1 and CDR2 sequences are LGHNA and YNFKEQ. The CDR3 loop spans 23 amino acids. The CDR3 is CASSQDWQGRSAGLAGDDYEQYF. Here the CDR3 DNA reads TGTGCCAGCAGCCAAGATTGGCAGGGGCGTTCTGCGGGACTAGCGGGAGATGACTACGAGCAGTACTTC.

This clonotype has a handful of counts. The J gene is TRBJ1-2, the V gene TRBV21-1. TRBV21-1 constitutes a pseudogene. The CDR3 covers 17 residues. As DNA, the CDR3 is TGTGCCAGCAGCAAAGATTGCGCTGAAGTCCGGACCTATGGCTACACCTTC. Its protein is CASSKDCAEVRTYGYTF.